The rows below give T cell receptor beta chains drawn from one sample of a study of Graves' ophthalmopathy and Graves' hyperthyroidism. TCRdb reprocessed the multiplex PCR reads with MiXCR, giving one entry per CDR3 protein. The data show some 350,000 distinct CDR3 sequences, 17% seen once. The specimen sequenced was peripheral blood. The receptors here all came from an adult woman with stable Graves' hyperthyroidism. Both conserved end residues are part of each CDR3. Each record gives: V gene, clone size, D gene, J gene, CDR3 DNA, CDR3 protein. D genes are given only for firm matches. Size is omitted from some rows. Given values are once, few, many or a class for expanded clones.

TRBV18	many	-	TRBJ2-7	TGTGCCAGCTCCCTAGATAGGTTACGCGAGCAGTACTTC	CASSLDRLREQYF
TRBV11-2	-	TRBD1	TRBJ1-2	TGTGCCAGCAGCTCCCGGACAGGGGGCTTTTCACCTTATGGCTACACCTTC	CASSSRTGGFSPYGYTF
TRBV6-1	-	TRBD1	TRBJ1-1	TGTGCCAGCAGTGAAGGGACAGGCTACATGAACACTGAAGCTTTCTTT	CASSEGTGYMNTEAFF
TRBV7-3	-	-	TRBJ1-2	TGTGCCAGCAGCCCGGGGCAGGGCGAGGGCTACACCTTC	CASSPGQGEGYTF
TRBV20-1	many	TRBD1	TRBJ2-7	TGCAGTGCTAGAGATCCGAAACCCGGACAGGGATCCTACGAGCAGTACTTC	CSARDPKPGQGSYEQYF
TRBV11-2	many	TRBD1	TRBJ2-2	TGTGCCAGCAGCTGGACCACAGGGGGGAACACCGGGGAGCTGTTTTTT	CASSWTTGGNTGELFF
TRBV11-2	many	TRBD2	TRBJ2-7	TGTGCCAGCAGCTCGATACGCGGGAGAAAGTCCTACGAGCAGTACTTC	CASSSIRGRKSYEQYF
TRBV28	many	TRBD1	TRBJ1-1	TGTGCCAGCGGGGACAGAATGAACACTGAAGCTTTCTTT	CASGDRMNTEAFF
TRBV20-1	many	TRBD2	TRBJ2-7	TGCAGTGCTCCCCGGTGGAAGCGGGAGCAATACGAGCAGTACTTC	CSAPRWKREQYEQYF
TRBV12-3/TRBV12-4	-	TRBD1	TRBJ2-7	TGTGCCAGCAGTCACACCGGGACAGGGGCCCACGAGCAGTACTTC	CASSHTGTGAHEQYF
TRBV30	many	TRBD2	TRBJ2-5	TGTGCCTGGAGTGCGGCGGGAGCGGCGGAGACCCAGTACTTC	CAWSAAGAAETQYF
TRBV20-1	many	-	TRBJ2-2	TGCAGTGCTAGCGAAGACTCAGTAGCGAACACCGGGGAGCTGTTTTTT	CSASEDSVANTGELFF
TRBV4-1	-	-	TRBJ2-7	TGCGCCAGCAGCCAAGCATGGACGTCCCAACCCCACGAGCAGTACTTC	CASSQAWTSQPHEQYF
TRBV28	-	-	TRBJ2-2	TGTGCCAGCAGTTCTATGGGGAGCCAGGGCAGCACCGGGGAGCTGTTTTTT	CASSSMGSQGSTGELFF
TRBV6-1	many	TRBD2	TRBJ2-7	TGTGCCAGCAGTCGCAGCGGGATAGGTGCCTCCTACGAGCAGTACTTC	CASSRSGIGASYEQYF
TRBV6-2/TRBV6-3	few	-	TRBJ2-3	TGTGCCAGCAGTTACTCGATTCGGAGAAGTGACAGACCCACAGATACGCAGTATTTT	CASSYSIRRSDRPTDTQYF
TRBV6-5	many	TRBD1	TRBJ1-2	TGTGCCAGCAGTCCCAGGGTGGGACAGGGTACTAGCTACACCTTC	CASSPRVGQGTSYTF
TRBV28	many	TRBD2	TRBJ2-5	TGTGCCAGCAGTTTAGTAGGCGGGAGAGTTGCAGAGACCCAGTACTTC	CASSLVGGRVAETQYF
TRBV6-2/TRBV6-3	many	TRBD2	TRBJ2-3	TGTGCCAGCACCCCCGTAGGTAGCGGGAGGGCCGGAGATACGCAGTATTTT	CASTPVGSGRAGDTQYF
TRBV12-3/TRBV12-4	few	-	TRBJ2-5	TGTGCCAGCAGTTTGGCGTTGGGGACCCAGTACTTC	CASSLALGTQYF
TRBV11-2	many	-	TRBJ2-5	TGTGCCAGCAGCTACACGCTGGCGGGGCCTACGGAGACCCAGTACTTC	CASSYTLAGPTETQYF
TRBV28	few	TRBD1	TRBJ2-1	TGTGCCAGCAGAACAGGGGCGAGCTCCTACAATGAGCAGTTCTTC	CASRTGASSYNEQFF
TRBV14	-	-	TRBJ2-5	TGTGCCAGCAGCCTCCGGGTTCTCCAAGAGACCCAGTACTTC	CASSLRVLQETQYF
TRBV6-1	-	-	TRBJ1-1	TGTGCCAGCAGTGAGTGGCACGGGAACACTGAAGCTTTCTTT	CASSEWHGNTEAFF
TRBV10-3	many	TRBD2	TRBJ2-7	TGTGCCATCAGTGACGGGACTAGCGGGCCCTACGAGCAGTACTTC	CAISDGTSGPYEQYF
TRBV28	many	TRBD1	TRBJ2-7	TGTGCCAGCAGTTTAGGGGGGACAGGGCCATACGAGCAGTACTTC	CASSLGGTGPYEQYF
TRBV7-2	many	-	TRBJ2-2	TGTGCCAGCAGCTCGTGGTGGCCCGGAGGGGCCGGGGAGCTGTTTTTT	CASSSWWPGGAGELFF
TRBV6-2/TRBV6-3	many	-	TRBJ1-1	TGTGCCAGCAGTTACCACATGACGAACACTGAAGCTTTCTTT	CASSYHMTNTEAFF
TRBV2	few	-	TRBJ2-7	TGTGCCAGCAGTGAAGCTCCAGGTTCCTACGGGCAGTACTTC	CASSEAPGSYGQYF
TRBV11-2	many	-	TRBJ2-7	TGTGCCAGCAGCTTAGTTTCGCTTTACGAGCAGTACTTC	CASSLVSLYEQYF
TRBV6-5	few	-	TRBJ1-2	TGTGCCAGCAGTTACTCGCCAGGAGTCGGCTATGGCTACACCTTC	CASSYSPGVGYGYTF
TRBV3-1	many	TRBD1	TRBJ1-2	TGTGCCAGCAGCCTCAGGGGGCTTAGTGGCTACACCTTC	CASSLRGLSGYTF
TRBV10-3	many	TRBD1	TRBJ2-2	TGTGCCATCCAAGGTCCGACAGGGTGGGGCACCGGGGAGCTGTTTTTT	CAIQGPTGWGTGELFF